This T cell receptor beta chain appears in the sequencing data of a study of beta chain features in type 1 diabetes. General observations from the study: When Type 1 diabetes patients were examined, their TCRB CDR3s proved moderately but significantly shorter in all four CD4+ subsets.

This CDR3 has 11 residues. Looked up from germline, CDR1 is SGHDT and CDR2 is YYEEEE. V lost 0 bases to trimming and J lost 11 bases, with 7 bases between them. What was sequenced were expressed TCRB transcripts, since all of the isolated RNA had been reverse transcribed. The protocol was immunoSEQ multiplex PCR, while the TCRdb copy is restricted to in-frame clones and leaves out a portion. Of about 640,000 clones in the sample, around 11% were seen once. This clone was seen a few times. Its specificity is unknown. The V gene is TRBV5-6, the J gene TRBJ2-3, with D maybe TRBD1 (6 bases). The specimen was naive CD4+ T cells from blood. The sequence came from a young man with type 1 diabetes. In DNA, the CDR3 is TGTGCCAGCAGCTTGGACAGGGTGCAGTATTTT. It codes for CASSLDRVQYF.